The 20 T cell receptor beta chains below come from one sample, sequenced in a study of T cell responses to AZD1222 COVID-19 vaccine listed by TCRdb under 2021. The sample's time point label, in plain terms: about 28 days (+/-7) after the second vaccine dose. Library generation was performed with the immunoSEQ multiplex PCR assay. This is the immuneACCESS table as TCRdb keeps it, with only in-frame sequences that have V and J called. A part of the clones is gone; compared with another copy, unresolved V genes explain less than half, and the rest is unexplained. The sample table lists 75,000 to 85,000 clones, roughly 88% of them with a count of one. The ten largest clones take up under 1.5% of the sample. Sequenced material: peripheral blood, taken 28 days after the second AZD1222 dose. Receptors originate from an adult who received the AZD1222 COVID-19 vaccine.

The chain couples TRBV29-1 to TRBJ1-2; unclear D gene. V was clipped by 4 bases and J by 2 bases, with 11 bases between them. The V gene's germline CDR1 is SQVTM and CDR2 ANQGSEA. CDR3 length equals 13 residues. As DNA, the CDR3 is TGCAGCGTTGGTGGACGCCAGAACTATGGCTACACCTTC. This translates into CSVGGRQNYGYTF.

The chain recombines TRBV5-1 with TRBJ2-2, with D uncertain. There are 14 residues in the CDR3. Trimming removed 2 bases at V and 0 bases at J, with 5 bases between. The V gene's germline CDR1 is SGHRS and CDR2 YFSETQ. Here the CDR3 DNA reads TGCGCCAGCAGCTTATCGGCGAACACCGGGGAGCTGTTTTTT. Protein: CASSLSANTGELFF. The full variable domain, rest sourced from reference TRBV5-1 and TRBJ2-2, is KAGVTQTPRYLIKTRGQQVTLSCSPISGHRSVSWYQQTPGQGLQFLFEYFSETQRNKGNFPGRFSGRQFSNSRSEMNVSTLELGDSALYLCASSLSANTGELFFGEGSRLTVL.

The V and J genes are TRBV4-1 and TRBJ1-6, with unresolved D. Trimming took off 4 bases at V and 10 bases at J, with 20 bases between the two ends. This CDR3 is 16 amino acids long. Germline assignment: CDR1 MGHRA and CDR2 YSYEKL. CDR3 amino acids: CASSPSPPGVGSPLHF. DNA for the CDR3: TGCGCCAGCAGCCCTTCACCCCCGGGTGTGGGATCACCCCTCCACTTT.

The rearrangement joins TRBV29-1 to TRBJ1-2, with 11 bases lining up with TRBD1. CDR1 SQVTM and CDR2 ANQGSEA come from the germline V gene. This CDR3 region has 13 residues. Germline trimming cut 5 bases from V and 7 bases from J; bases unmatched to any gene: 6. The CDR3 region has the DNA TGCAGCGTTAGGACAGGGGGCCGGGGTGGCTACACCTTC. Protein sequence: CSVRTGGRGGYTF.

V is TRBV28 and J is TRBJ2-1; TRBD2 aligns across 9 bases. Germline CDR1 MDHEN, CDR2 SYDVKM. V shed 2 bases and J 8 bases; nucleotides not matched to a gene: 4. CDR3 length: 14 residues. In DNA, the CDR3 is TGTGCCAGCAGTTTAGCGGGGGGGCCCTATGAGCAGTTCTTC. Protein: CASSLAGGPYEQFF.

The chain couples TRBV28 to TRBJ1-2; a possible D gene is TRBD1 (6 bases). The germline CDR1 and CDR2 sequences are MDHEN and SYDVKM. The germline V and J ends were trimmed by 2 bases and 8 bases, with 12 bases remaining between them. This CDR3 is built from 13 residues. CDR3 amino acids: CASSLRQGLGYTF. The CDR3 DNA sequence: TGTGCCAGCAGTTTACGGCAGGGGCTGGGCTACACCTTC.

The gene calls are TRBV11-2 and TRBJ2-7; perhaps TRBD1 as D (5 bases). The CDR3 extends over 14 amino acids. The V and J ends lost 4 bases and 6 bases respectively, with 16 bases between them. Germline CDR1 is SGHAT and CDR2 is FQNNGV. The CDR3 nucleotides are TGTGCCAGCAGCTCCGCAGCCAGGGCCGGCGAGCAGTACTTC. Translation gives CASSSAARAGEQYF.

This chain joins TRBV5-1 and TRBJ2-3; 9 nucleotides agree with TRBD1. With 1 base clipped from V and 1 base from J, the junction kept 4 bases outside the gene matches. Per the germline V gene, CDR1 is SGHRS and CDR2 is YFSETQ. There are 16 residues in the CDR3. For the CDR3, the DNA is TGCGCCAGCAGCTTGCGGGGGACAGGGCGCACAGATACGCAGTATTTT. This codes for CASSLRGTGRTDTQYF.

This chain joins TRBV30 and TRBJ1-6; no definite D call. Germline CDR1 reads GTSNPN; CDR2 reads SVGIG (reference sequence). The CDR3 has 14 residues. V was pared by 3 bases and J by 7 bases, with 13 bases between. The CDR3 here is CAWSRRNYNSPLHF. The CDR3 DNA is TGTGCCTGGAGCCGACGGAACTACAATTCACCCCTCCACTTT.

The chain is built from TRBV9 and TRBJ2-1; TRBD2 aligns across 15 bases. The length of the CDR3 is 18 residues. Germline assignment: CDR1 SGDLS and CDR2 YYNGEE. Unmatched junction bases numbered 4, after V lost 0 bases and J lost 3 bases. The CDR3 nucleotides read TGTGCCAGCAGCGTAGAGGGGACTAGCGGGGGGCTCTACAATGAGCAGTTCTTC. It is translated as CASSVEGTSGGLYNEQFF.

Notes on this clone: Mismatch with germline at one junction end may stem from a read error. CDR3 sequence reads: CASSGSGTASYNERFF. The CDR3 region has the DNA TGTGCCAGCAGCGGCTCCGGGACCGCCTCCTACAATGAGCGGTTCTTC. The V call is TRBV5-5, the J call TRBJ2-1; D may be TRBD1 or TRBD2 (5 bases each). Germline CDR1 is SGHKS and CDR2 is YYEKEE (reference sequence). The CDR3 is 16 residues long.

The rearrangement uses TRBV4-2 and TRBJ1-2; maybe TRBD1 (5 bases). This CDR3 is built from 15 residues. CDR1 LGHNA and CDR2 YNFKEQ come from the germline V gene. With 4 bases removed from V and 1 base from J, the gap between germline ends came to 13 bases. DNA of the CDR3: TGTGCCAGCAGCCCGGGGGACGGATTTAACTATGGCTACACCTTC. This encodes CASSPGDGFNYGYTF.

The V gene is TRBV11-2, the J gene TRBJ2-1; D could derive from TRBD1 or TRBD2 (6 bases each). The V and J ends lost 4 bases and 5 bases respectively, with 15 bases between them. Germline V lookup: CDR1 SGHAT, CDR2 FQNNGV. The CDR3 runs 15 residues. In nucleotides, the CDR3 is TGTGCCAGCAGCTCACTAGGGGGGAAGCACAATGAGCAGTTCTTC. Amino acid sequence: CASSSLGGKHNEQFF.

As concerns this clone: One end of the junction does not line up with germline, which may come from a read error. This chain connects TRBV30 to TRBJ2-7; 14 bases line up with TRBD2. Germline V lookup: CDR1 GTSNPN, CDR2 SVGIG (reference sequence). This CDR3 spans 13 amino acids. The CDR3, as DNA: TGTGCCTGGAAGTCCGGGACTAGCGGGGGCGATTGCTTC. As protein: CAWKSGTSGGDCF.

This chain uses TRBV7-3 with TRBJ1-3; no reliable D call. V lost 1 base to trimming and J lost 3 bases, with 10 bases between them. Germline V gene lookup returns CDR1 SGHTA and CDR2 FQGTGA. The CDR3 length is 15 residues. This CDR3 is CASSLIAGDGNTIYF. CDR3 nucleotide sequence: TGTGCCAGCAGCTTAATTGCTGGGGATGGAAACACCATATATTTT.

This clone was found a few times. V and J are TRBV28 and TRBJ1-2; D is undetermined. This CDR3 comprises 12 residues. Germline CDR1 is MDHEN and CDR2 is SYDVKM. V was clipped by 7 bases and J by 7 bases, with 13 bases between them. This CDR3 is CASTALGGGYTF. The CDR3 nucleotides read TGTGCCAGCACCGCTTTGGGCGGTGGCTACACCTTC.

CDR3 DNA: TGTGCCAGCAGGGGGGCTACCCACTCCTCTGAGCAGTACTTC. Residues: CASRGATHSSEQYF. The chain couples TRBV28 to TRBJ2-7; D may be TRBD1 (6 bases). The V gene's germline CDR1 is MDHEN and CDR2 SYDVKM. The CDR3 is 14 residues long. The germline V and J ends were trimmed by 6 bases and 7 bases, with 19 bases remaining between them.

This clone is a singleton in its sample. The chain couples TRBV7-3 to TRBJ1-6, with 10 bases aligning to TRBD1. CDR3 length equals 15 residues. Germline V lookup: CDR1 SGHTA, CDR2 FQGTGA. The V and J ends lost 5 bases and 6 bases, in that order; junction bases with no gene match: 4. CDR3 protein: CASSPGDRGNSPLHF. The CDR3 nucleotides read TGTGCCAGCAGCCCGGGGGACAGGGGTAATTCACCCCTCCACTTT.

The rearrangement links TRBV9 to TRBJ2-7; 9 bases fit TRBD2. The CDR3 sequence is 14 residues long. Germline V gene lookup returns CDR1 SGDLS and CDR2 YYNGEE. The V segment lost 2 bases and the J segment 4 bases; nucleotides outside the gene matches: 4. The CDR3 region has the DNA TGTGCCAGCAGCGTTGGCGGGGGGGGTTACGAGCAGTACTTC. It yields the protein CASSVGGGGYEQYF.

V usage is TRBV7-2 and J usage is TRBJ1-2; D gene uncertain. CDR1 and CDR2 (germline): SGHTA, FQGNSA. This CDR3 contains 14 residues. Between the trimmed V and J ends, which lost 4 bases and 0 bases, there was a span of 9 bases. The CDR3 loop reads CASSSPVANYGYTF. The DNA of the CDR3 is TGTGCCAGCAGCTCCCCAGTTGCTAACTATGGCTACACCTTC. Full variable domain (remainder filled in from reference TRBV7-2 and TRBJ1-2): GAGVSQSPSNKVTEKGKDVELRCDPISGHTALYWYRQSLGQGLEFLIYFQGNSAPDKSGLPSDRFSAERTGGSVSTLTIQRTQQEDSAVYLCASSSPVANYGYTFGSGTRLTVV.